These T cell receptor beta chains were read from a single sample in a study of control samples from healthy donors and cancer patients. Repertoires were generated with immunoSEQ multiplex PCR, while TCRdb's copy carries only in-frame clones and drops some. The table lists 40,000 to 50,000 clones, roughly 94% of them singletons. The sample consisted of blood. The receptor source for this set is a man in his sixties in good health. Each CDR3 is given with its conserved first and last residue. A D gene is named only where the DNA matches it firmly. Not all rows give a size; the values are once, few, many and, for expanded clones, a class.

clone_size	v_call	j_call	d_call	cdr3_aa	cdr3_nt
-	TRBV9	TRBJ2-3	TRBD1	CASSGPGTGLTDTQYF	TGTGCCAGCAGCGGACCCGGGACAGGGTTAACAGATACGCAGTATTTT
-	TRBV10-2	TRBJ2-1	TRBD2	CASRALAGVGNEQFF	TGCGCCAGCAGGGCACTAGCGGGAGTGGGCAATGAGCAGTTCTTC
-	TRBV27	TRBJ2-7	TRBD2	CASRTSGAYEQYF	TGTGCCAGCAGGACTAGCGGGGCCTACGAGCAGTACTTC
-	TRBV4-1	TRBJ2-5	TRBD1	CASSLRDRGRDQYF	TGCGCCAGCAGCCTAAGGGACAGGGGACGCGACCAGTACTTC
few	TRBV24-1	TRBJ2-1	-	CATSAVVSGASYNEQFF	TGTGCCACCAGTGCCGTAGTTTCAGGGGCCTCCTACAATGAGCAGTTCTTC
-	TRBV19	TRBJ1-2	-	CASSIEAGTLGSGYTF	TGTGCCAGTAGTATAGAAGCGGGGACCTTGGGGTCGGGCTACACCTTC
-	TRBV15	TRBJ1-4	TRBD1	CATSRQGAEMGLFF	TGTGCCACCAGCAGACAGGGGGCCGAAATGGGACTGTTTTTT
once	TRBV5-1	TRBJ2-7	TRBD1	CASSNTGVGYEQYF	TGCGCCAGCAGCAACACAGGGGTTGGCTACGAGCAGTACTTC
once	TRBV7-2	TRBJ1-2	-	CASSLVGSSEGYTF	TGTGCCAGCAGCTTAGTGGGATCTTCGGAGGGCTACACCTTC
once	TRBV6-1	TRBJ1-1	-	CASREDLNTEAFF	TGTGCCAGCAGGGAAGACTTGAACACTGAAGCTTTCTTT
-	TRBV19	TRBJ1-1	-	CASSIWGAEAFF	TGTGCCAGTAGTATTTGGGGGGCTGAAGCTTTCTTT
-	TRBV3-1/TRBV3-2	TRBJ2-3	-	CASSQEPRDADTQYF	TGTGCCAGCAGCCAAGAGCCAAGGGATGCAGATACGCAGTATTTT
-	TRBV28	TRBJ2-3	-	CASSFVMGTDTQYF	TGTGCCAGCAGTTTTGTCATGGGCACAGATACGCAGTATTTT
-	TRBV24-1	TRBJ2-5	-	CATSDSPRQVEYQTQYF	TGTGCCACCAGTGATTCCCCCCGGCAGGTTGAGTATCAGACCCAGTACTTC
-	TRBV27	TRBJ1-2	-	CASSFLQGYEGYTF	TGTGCCAGCAGTTTCCTACAGGGATATGAAGGCTACACCTTC
-	TRBV6-4	TRBJ2-3	-	CASKQGQGPHTDTQYF	TGTGCCAGCAAACAAGGGCAGGGACCGCACACAGATACGCAGTATTTT
-	TRBV4-1	TRBJ2-5	-	CASSQNDLQETQYF	TGCGCCAGCAGCCAAAATGACTTACAAGAGACCCAGTACTTC
-	TRBV24-1	TRBJ2-7	-	CATSRGTAGEQYF	TGTGCCACGAGCCGGGGGACCGCGGGCGAGCAGTACTTC
-	TRBV5-4	TRBJ2-1	-	CASSTTEYNEQFF	TGTGCCAGCAGCACGACCGAGTACAATGAGCAGTTCTTC
once	TRBV11-1	TRBJ2-5	-	CASSLRRTDHQETQYF	TGTGCCAGCAGCCTTCGACGTACAGATCACCAAGAGACCCAGTACTTC
once	TRBV6-2/TRBV6-3	TRBJ2-5	TRBD1	CASSTPRDREGQETQYF	TGTGCCAGCAGTACCCCCCGGGACAGGGAGGGCCAAGAGACCCAGTACTTC
-	TRBV10-1	TRBJ2-1	TRBD2	CASSRASGSNTYNEQFF	TGCGCCAGCAGTCGAGCTAGCGGGAGCAACACCTACAATGAGCAGTTCTTC
-	TRBV27	TRBJ1-1	-	CASNLFAGTEAFF	TGTGCCAGCAACTTGTTCGCGGGCACTGAAGCTTTCTTT
-	TRBV12-3/TRBV12-4	TRBJ2-1	TRBD1	CASTGGGYNEQFF	TGTGCCAGCACAGGGGGTGGGTACAATGAGCAGTTCTTC
-	TRBV19	TRBJ1-2	-	CASTRGAPNYGYTF	TGTGCCAGTACAAGGGGGGCCCCTAACTATGGCTACACCTTC
-	TRBV7-9	TRBJ2-1	TRBD2	CASSLSPPRRGSPLNEQFF	TGTGCCAGCAGCTTAAGCCCCCCTCGGCGGGGGTCGCCGTTAAATGAGCAGTTCTTC
-	TRBV19	TRBJ2-2	-	CATQGQRTTGELFF	TGTGCCACCCAGGGCCAGCGGACCACCGGGGAGCTGTTTTTT
-	TRBV7-9	TRBJ1-1	-	CASSLVGQANTEAFF	TGTGCCAGCAGCTTAGTCGGGCAGGCGAACACTGAAGCTTTCTTT
-	TRBV3-1/TRBV3-2	TRBJ2-2	-	CASSHPIGPYANTGELFF	TGTGCCAGCAGCCATCCGATAGGTCCTTACGCGAACACCGGGGAGCTGTTTTTT
-	TRBV27	TRBJ2-1	TRBD1	CASSLFGTDNEQFF	TGTGCCAGCAGTTTATTCGGGACAGACAATGAGCAGTTCTTC
-	TRBV2	TRBJ2-7	-	CASKRDRQAYEQYF	TGTGCCAGCAAAAGGGACCGACAAGCCTACGAGCAGTACTTC
-	TRBV28	TRBJ1-2	-	CASRSGVVNYGYTF	TGTGCCAGCAGGTCGGGGGTGGTGAACTATGGCTACACCTTC
-	TRBV12-5	TRBJ2-1	-	CASGLALGPFEQFF	TGTGCTAGTGGTTTGGCACTCGGGCCGTTTGAGCAGTTCTTC
-	TRBV7-9	TRBJ1-2	-	CASSLLAPNGYTF	TGTGCCAGCAGCTTATTAGCCCCCAATGGCTACACCTTC
-	TRBV19	TRBJ2-1	-	CASSPFLAPGPYNEQFF	TGTGCCAGTAGTCCATTCCTAGCGCCGGGGCCCTACAATGAGCAGTTCTTC
-	TRBV7-3	TRBJ2-2	TRBD2	CASSPSGSGTGELFF	TGTGCCAGCAGCCCCAGCGGGAGTGGAACCGGGGAGCTGTTTTTT
-	TRBV5-1	TRBJ2-1	TRBD2	CASAGGDTTYNEQFF	TGCGCCAGCGCGGGAGGGGACACTACCTACAATGAGCAGTTCTTC
-	TRBV18	TRBJ2-1	-	CASSPPLGASPGEQFF	TGTGCCAGCTCACCACCCCTAGGGGCATCACCAGGTGAGCAGTTCTTC
once	TRBV4-2	TRBJ2-7	TRBD2	CASSQSTSGSYEQYF	TGTGCCAGCAGCCAGTCGACTAGCGGGAGTTACGAGCAGTACTTC
-	TRBV6-1	TRBJ1-4	TRBD1	CASSENRGSSNEKLFF	TGTGCCAGCAGTGAAAACAGGGGGTCTTCTAATGAAAAACTGTTTTTT
-	TRBV19	TRBJ2-7	TRBD1	CASSLRTGSSYEQYF	TGTGCCAGTAGTTTGCGGACAGGGAGCTCCTACGAGCAGTACTTC
-	TRBV21-1	TRBJ2-5	-	CASSKAMLAEPQETQYF	TGTGCCAGCAGCAAAGCCATGCTAGCGGAGCCTCAAGAGACCCAGTACTTC
-	TRBV5-4	TRBJ2-7	-	CASSRVGETYEQYF	TGTGCCAGCAGCCGGGTGGGGGAGACCTACGAGCAGTACTTC
-	TRBV18	TRBJ2-7	TRBD1	CASSPQGTGSYEQYF	TGTGCCAGCTCACCACAGGGGACAGGCTCCTACGAGCAGTACTTC
-	TRBV10-3	TRBJ1-3	-	CAISDSNSGNTIYF	TGTGCCATCAGTGACTCTAACTCTGGAAACACCATATATTTT
-	TRBV7-9	TRBJ1-1	TRBD1	CASSSRDRASLEAFF	TGTGCCAGCAGCTCCCGGGACAGGGCGTCCCTTGAAGCTTTCTTT
-	TRBV9	TRBJ2-3	TRBD1	CASSRQGTSTDTQYF	TGTGCCAGCAGTCGACAGGGGACTAGCACAGATACGCAGTATTTT
-	TRBV6-4	TRBJ2-1	TRBD2	CASSDLGTSGSEEQFF	TGTGCCAGCAGTGACCTAGGGACTAGCGGGAGTGAGGAGCAGTTCTTC
-	TRBV3-1/TRBV3-2	TRBJ2-7	TRBD1	CASSQELQGGEQYF	TGTGCCAGCAGCCAAGAATTACAGGGGGGCGAGCAGTACTTC
-	TRBV7-8	TRBJ1-5	-	CASSHLGDRTQHF	TGTGCCAGCAGCCACCTAGGGGATAGGACCCAGCATTTT
-	TRBV2	TRBJ1-6	-	CASSKGSDSGHNSPLHF	TGTGCCAGCAGTAAGGGGTCAGACTCCGGACATAATTCACCCCTCCACTTT
-	TRBV29-1	TRBJ2-7	TRBD2	CSVLSGRDSYEQYF	TGCAGCGTCCTTAGCGGGAGGGACTCCTACGAGCAGTACTTC
-	TRBV4-1	TRBJ2-1	TRBD2	CASSQDPSGRSNEQFF	TGCGCCAGCAGCCAAGATCCTAGCGGGAGATCAAATGAGCAGTTCTTC